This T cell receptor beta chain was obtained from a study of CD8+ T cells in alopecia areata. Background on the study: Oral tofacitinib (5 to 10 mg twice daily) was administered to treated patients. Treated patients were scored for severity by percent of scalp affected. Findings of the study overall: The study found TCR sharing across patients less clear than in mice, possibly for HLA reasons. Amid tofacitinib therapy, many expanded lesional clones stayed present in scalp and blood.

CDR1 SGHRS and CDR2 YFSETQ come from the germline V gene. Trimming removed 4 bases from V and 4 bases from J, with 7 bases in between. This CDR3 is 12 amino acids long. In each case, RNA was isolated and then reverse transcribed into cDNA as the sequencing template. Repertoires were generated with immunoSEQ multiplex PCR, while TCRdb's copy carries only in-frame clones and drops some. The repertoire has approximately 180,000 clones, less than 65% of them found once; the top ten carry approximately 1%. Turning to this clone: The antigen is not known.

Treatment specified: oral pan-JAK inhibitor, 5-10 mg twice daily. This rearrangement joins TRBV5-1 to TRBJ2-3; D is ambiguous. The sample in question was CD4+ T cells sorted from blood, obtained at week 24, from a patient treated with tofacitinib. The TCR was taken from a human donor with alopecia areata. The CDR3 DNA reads TGCGCCAGCAGCCCAACAGCAGATACGCAGTATTTT. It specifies CASSPTADTQYF.